These 8 T cell receptor beta chains were sequenced from one sample in a study of cytomegalovirus exposure and HLA in healthy donors. Both 60 Vbeta primers and 13 Jbeta primers went into the PCR. Here immunoSEQ multiplex PCR was the method, and the copy in TCRdb shows in-frame clones only, minus some. This sample has about 200,000 clones, with roughly 80% found just once. Sequenced: PBMCs. The receptors were gathered from a male donor in good health and CMV-seropositive.

The CDR3 nucleotides are TGTGCCAGCAGCATTCAGGGAACTAATGAAAAACTGTTTTTT. Translating gives CASSIQGTNEKLFF. The genes are TRBV5-4 and TRBJ1-4; possibly TRBD1 for D (5 bases). The CDR3 spans 14 residues. Germline values: CDR1 SGHNT, CDR2 YYREEE (reference sequence). V lost 4 bases, J lost 1 base, and 8 bases lay in between.

The V and J genes are TRBV19 and TRBJ1-6; D ambiguous. Germline CDR1 and CDR2: LNHDA and SQIVND (reference sequence). The CDR3 runs to 15 residues. Deletions cut 11 bases from V and 0 bases from J, with 14 bases between. CDR3 loop: CASGSQVSYNSPLHF. Here the CDR3 DNA reads TGTGCCTCTGGGAGCCAGGTCTCCTATAATTCACCCCTCCACTTT. The full variable domain, its missing parts supplied by reference TRBV19 and TRBJ1-6, is DGGITQSPKYLFRKEGQNVTLSCEQNLNHDAMYWYRQDPGQGLRLIYYSQIVNDFQKGDIAEGYSVSREKKESFPLTVTSAQKNPTAFYLCASGSQVSYNSPLHFGNGTRLTVT.

V and J are TRBV9 and TRBJ1-1; possible D gene TRBD1, 6 bases. Germline V gives CDR1 SGDLS, CDR2 YYNGEE. CDR3 length: 16 residues. The V and J ends lost 3 bases and 11 bases respectively, with 26 bases between them. CDR3 DNA sequence: TGTGCCAGCAGCGCTACCGACCAGGGGTTTGTGAGTTTGGCTTTCTTT. Protein product: CASSATDQGFVSLAFF. The full variable domain, rest sourced from reference TRBV9 and TRBJ1-1, is DSGVTQTPKHLITATGQRVTLRCSPRSGDLSVYWYQQSLDQGLQFLIQYYNGEERAKGNILERFSAQQFPDLHSELNLSSLELGDSALYFCASSATDQGFVSLAFFGQGTRLTVV.

V gene TRBV19 combines with J gene TRBJ2-3, with a possible D match to TRBD2 (5 bases). The CDR3 sequence is 17 residues long. Trimming removed 1 base at V and 0 bases at J, with 14 bases between. Germline V gene sequence: CDR1 LNHDA, CDR2 SQIVND (reference sequence). CDR3: CASSIAGGRTSTDTQYF. Here the CDR3 DNA reads TGTGCCAGTAGTATAGCAGGTGGGCGGACTAGCACAGATACGCAGTATTTT. The full variable domain, rest sourced from reference TRBV19 and TRBJ2-3, is DGGITQSPKYLFRKEGQNVTLSCEQNLNHDAMYWYRQDPGQGLRLIYYSQIVNDFQKGDIAEGYSVSREKKESFPLTVTSAQKNPTAFYLCASSIAGGRTSTDTQYFGPGTRLTVL.

This sequence joins TRBV18 and TRBJ2-6; D is ambiguous. The CDR3 length is 12 residues. Germline V gives CDR1 KGHSH, CDR2 LQKENI. Deletions cut 6 bases from V and 5 bases from J, with 5 bases between. The CDR3 here is CASSARANVLTF. Here the CDR3 DNA reads TGTGCCAGCTCCGCGCGGGCCAACGTCCTGACTTTC.

The rearrangement joins TRBV6-5 to TRBJ1-1; maybe TRBD1 (5 bases). V was pared by 8 bases and J by 1 base, with 8 bases between. This CDR3 is built from 12 residues. Germline values: CDR1 MNHEY, CDR2 SVGAGI. Here the CDR3 reads CASYRKNTEAFF. CDR3 DNA sequence: TGTGCCAGCTACAGGAAGAACACTGAAGCTTTCTTT.

The V call is TRBV5-1, the J call TRBJ2-3; 13 bases align to TRBD2. The CDR3 extends over 16 amino acids. V trimming: 3 bases; J trimming: 6 bases; junction bases outside the gene matches: 7. The germline gives CDR1 SGHRS, CDR2 YFSETQ. DNA of the CDR3: TGCGCCAGCAGCTCCACCGGGACTAGCGGGGCCGATACGCAGTATTTT. Its protein is CASSSTGTSGADTQYF.

In the case of this clone: The junction shows a germline mismatch at one end, possibly a read error. Other DNA sequences in the same sample also yield this CDR3. This chain joins TRBV7-2 and TRBJ1-5; D is uncertain. Germline V gene data show CDR1 as SGHTA and CDR2 as FQGNSA. The CDR3 is 14 amino acids. As DNA, the CDR3 is TGCGCCAGCAGCTCCCAAGGAGGGTGGCAGCCCCAGCATTTT. This translates into CASSSQGGWQPQHF. Complete variable domain (other parts from reference TRBV7-2 and TRBJ1-5): GAGVSQSPSNKVTEKGKDVELRCDPISGHTALYWYRQSLGQGLEFLIYFQGNSAPDKSGLPSDRFSAERTGGSVSTLTIQRTQQEDSAVYLCASSSQGGWQPQHFGDGTRLSIL.